This T cell receptor beta chain was identified during a study of beta chain features in type 1 diabetes. Study background: Comparable age, gender and cell yields were observed in patients relative to healthy donors.

Germline V CDR1 and CDR2: SQVTM, ANQGSEA. The CDR3 extends over 14 amino acids. V lost 2 bases and J lost 3, with 12 bases in between. Study observations and caveats: Shorter templates may be favored by PCR, equally so in patients and controls. Diminished insertions and augmented deletions at VDJ junctions characterized type 1 diabetes patients. Across patients, naive, central memory and Treg TCRB repertoires exhibited apparently greater similarity than was observed across healthy donors.

This clone was seen a handful of times. Its antigen is not identified. Sequencing targeted expressed TCRB transcripts, as all isolated RNA had been reverse transcribed. The method was immunoSEQ multiplex PCR; TCRdb's version includes in-frame clones alone and lacks a portion of them. The sample has around 350,000 clones; about 12% are singletons. V usage is TRBV29-1 and J usage is TRBJ2-3; TRBD1 might be the D (6 bases). The TCR originated in a man aged 18 to 30 in good health. The sample was naive CD4+ T cells from blood. CDR3 coding DNA: TGCAGCGTTGAAAAGACAGGTCTGACAGATACGCAGTATTTT. Protein: CSVEKTGLTDTQYF.